The rows below give T cell receptor beta chains drawn from one sample of a study of CD8+CD57+ T cells in acquired aplastic anemia. TCRdb called the reads again in MiXCR, with one record for every CDR3 protein. This sample has about 210,000 distinct CDR3 sequences, with 34% found just once. Sequenced sample: sorted CD4+, CD8+, or CD8+CD57+ T cells (not recorded which) from PBMCs. The source of these receptors is a human donor in good health, serving as a control. Both conserved end residues are part of each CDR3. Fields, in order: V gene, CDR3 protein.

TRBV7-8 | CASMIAVEQYF
TRBV20-1 | CSAETRVSGEQFF
TRBV24-1 | CATTPFFEAFF
TRBV6-1 | CASRDRDNEQYF
TRBV24-1 | CATSTGTYYGYTF
TRBV2 | CASSQAGLLQETQYF
TRBV20-1 | CSAADRGNTEAFF
TRBV19 | CASSPLQGSYYGYTF
TRBV2 | CASSSFTAIHPLGGYTF
TRBV10-3 | CASSEMRGSTEAFF
TRBV2 | CATDSRRRDEAFF
TRBV12-3/TRBV12-4 | CASSFRRIEKLSF